The source of this T cell receptor beta chain is a study of blood T cell repertoires in COVID-19. This CDR3 is 14 amino acids long. V dropped 5 bases and J dropped 9 bases, with 19 bases sitting between them. The germline gives CDR1 LNHDA, CDR2 SQIVND (reference sequence). Each recovered donor of Cohort 3 presented with two negative PCRs, clearance, or symptom resolution. Only in-frame clones appear in the TCRdb table, and some are missing; sequencing was by immunoSEQ multiplex PCR. This sample has hundreds of thousands of clones, with 87% found just once. The TCR originated in a woman aged 18-29 years who had recovered from COVID-19. The sequenced sample consisted of PBMCs or T cells enriched from blood (not recorded which). The chain carries TRBV19 and TRBJ1-2; D possibly corresponds to TRBD1 (6 bases). The CDR3 reads CASSSRTVEERYTF. Written as DNA, the CDR3 is TGTGCCAGTAGTTCCCGGACAGTAGAGGAGCGCTACACCTTC.